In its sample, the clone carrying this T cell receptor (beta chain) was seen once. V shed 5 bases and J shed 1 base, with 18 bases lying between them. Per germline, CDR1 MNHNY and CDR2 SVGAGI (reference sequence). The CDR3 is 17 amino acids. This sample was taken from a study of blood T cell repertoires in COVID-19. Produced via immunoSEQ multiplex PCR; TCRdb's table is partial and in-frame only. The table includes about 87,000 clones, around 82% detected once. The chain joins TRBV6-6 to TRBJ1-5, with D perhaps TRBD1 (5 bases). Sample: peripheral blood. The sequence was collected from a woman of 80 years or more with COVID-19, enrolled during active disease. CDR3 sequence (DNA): TGTGCCAGCAGTCAATTATCCGGGACTCCCAGCAATCAGCCCCAGCATTTT. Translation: CASSQLSGTPSNQPQHF.